Listed below are T cell receptor beta chains from one sample, sequenced in a study of cytomegalovirus exposure and HLA in healthy donors. The assay was immunoSEQ multiplex PCR, and TCRdb's table has in-frame clones only and misses some. The sample has 100,000 to 150,000 clones; roughly three fifths are singletons. Sequencing was carried out using PBMCs. Every receptor here comes from a woman aged 40 to 55 in good health and CMV-seropositive. The CDR3 runs from the conserved cysteine through the conserved F or W. The D gene is left open where the match is weak. The listing skips clone size in some rows; elsewhere it reads once, few, many or a size class.

D gene,V gene,clone size,J gene,CDR3 DNA,CDR3 protein
TRBD1,TRBV5-6,NA,TRBJ1-2,TGTGCCAGCAGCTATCAGACAGGGGATTTTGGCTACACCTTC,CASSYQTGDFGYTF
NA,TRBV6-6,NA,TRBJ2-7,TGTGCCACATCCCGGGAGTTCAACCTCGACGAGCAGTACTTC,CATSREFNLDEQYF
TRBD1,TRBV5-4,NA,TRBJ2-2,TGTGCCAGCAGCTTGGCCCAGGGGGTAACCGGGGAGCTGTTTTTT,CASSLAQGVTGELFF
TRBD2,TRBV4-2,NA,TRBJ2-3,TGTGCCAGCAGCCCCTCGACTAGCGGGGCCACAGATACGCAGTATTTT,CASSPSTSGATDTQYF
TRBD1,TRBV5-1,few,TRBJ2-1,TGCGCCAGCAGCTTGGTGATGGGACAGGGGTACAATGAGCAGTTCTTC,CASSLVMGQGYNEQFF
NA,TRBV12-2,NA,TRBJ2-4,TGTGCAAGTCGTGGGGACACGCCGTTTCTAGCCAAAAACATTCAGTACTTC,CASRGDTPFLAKNIQYF
TRBD1,TRBV30,NA,TRBJ2-5,TGTGCCTGGAGTATTCCAGGGGGCAGGGAGACCCAGTACTTC,CAWSIPGGRETQYF
NA,TRBV19,NA,TRBJ2-6,TGTGCCAGTACCCTCAGGGGGGTCTCTGGGGCCAACGTCCTGACTTTC,CASTLRGVSGANVLTF
NA,TRBV19,few,TRBJ2-7,TGTGCCAGTAGTATAAGTCTAGCAGTGGTCGAGCAGTACTTC,CASSISLAVVEQYF
NA,TRBV10-3,NA,TRBJ1-4,TGTGCCATCAGTGAGTATGAGACAGTGGATAATGAAAAACTGTTTTTT,CAISEYETVDNEKLFF
TRBD1,TRBV15,NA,TRBJ2-1,TGTGCCACCAGCAGAAAACCTCTAGGGGCGACAGGGCCAGAGGAGCAGTTCTTC,CATSRKPLGATGPEEQFF
TRBD2,TRBV18,few,TRBJ2-1,TGTGCCAGCTCACCACTCGCGGGGGAACACAATGAGCAGTTCTTC,CASSPLAGEHNEQFF
NA,TRBV7-9,NA,TRBJ2-1,TGTGCCAGCAGCTTAGGCGTATTTGGGCAGTTCTTC,CASSLGVFGQFF
TRBD2,TRBV27,NA,TRBJ2-1,TGTGCCAGCAGTTCCGGGAGGGCCTATCCCAATGAGCAGTTCTTC,CASSSGRAYPNEQFF
NA,TRBV5-1,NA,TRBJ1-1,TGCGCCAGCAGCCAACACAGGAACACTGAAGCTTTCTTT,CASSQHRNTEAFF
NA,TRBV5-1,NA,TRBJ2-1,TGCGCCAGCAGCTTACTCCAATGGGCGGGGAATGAGCAGTTCTTC,CASSLLQWAGNEQFF
NA,TRBV13,once,TRBJ1-1,TGTGCCAGCAGCTTAGGGGGTGCCGGGGAAGCTTTCTTT,CASSLGGAGEAFF
NA,TRBV7-9,few,TRBJ1-1,TGTGCCAGCAGCTTAGACAAAACTGAAGCTTTCTTT,CASSLDKTEAFF
TRBD2,TRBV18,NA,TRBJ2-1,TGTGCCAGCTCACCCACCTCGTCCTCTAGCGGGGGTAATGAGCAGTTCTTC,CASSPTSSSSGGNEQFF
TRBD1,TRBV2,NA,TRBJ1-1,TGTGCCAGCACCATCGGACAGGGCCGGGAAGCTTTCTTT,CASTIGQGREAFF
TRBD2,TRBV19,few,TRBJ2-5,TGTGCTTCCCGGGGGGGGAGACAAGAGACCCAGTACTTC,CASRGGRQETQYF
TRBD1,TRBV10-3,few,TRBJ2-2,TGTGCCATCAGTGATCTCACCGGGACAGGGACCACCGGGGAGCTGTTTTTT,CAISDLTGTGTTGELFF
TRBD2,TRBV27,NA,TRBJ2-7,TGTGCCAGCAGTGGGATAGCGGGACCCTCCTACGAGCAGTACTTC,CASSGIAGPSYEQYF
TRBD1,TRBV28,NA,TRBJ2-1,TGTGCCAGCAGTATGGGACAGGGGAGCTACAATGAGCAGTTCTTC,CASSMGQGSYNEQFF
NA,TRBV10-1,NA,TRBJ2-5,TGCGCCAGCACCCCGATGGGGGGAAAGACCCAGTACTTC,CASTPMGGKTQYF